This T cell receptor (beta chain) was documented in a study of blood T cell repertoires in COVID-19. Assay: immunoSEQ multiplex PCR; the TCRdb copy retains only in-frame clones and omits some. The sample has around 260,000 clones; about 91% are singletons. Germline values: CDR1 GTSNPN, CDR2 SVGIG (reference sequence). CDR3 size: 13 residues. Trimming left V 2 bases short and J 5 bases short, with 10 bases between. This clonotype originated in a person aged 18-30 years with COVID-19, enrolled during active disease. The V and J genes are TRBV30 and TRBJ2-1, with a tentative D call TRBD1 (5 bases). The source material was peripheral blood. CDR3 loop: CAWSYTGNNEQFF. CDR3 DNA: TGTGCCTGGAGTTACACAGGAAACAATGAGCAGTTCTTC.